This record covers a single TCR beta chain. This record belongs to a study of control samples from healthy donors and cancer patients. Germline V gene data show CDR1 as MNHEY and CDR2 as SMNVEV (reference sequence). This CDR3 contains 14 residues. V dropped 0 bases and J dropped 0 bases, with 6 bases sitting between them. Clones were sequenced by immunoSEQ multiplex PCR, and TCRdb holds only the in-frame ones, with some missing. The top ten clones hold 0.55% to 0.7% of a sample with approximately 170,000 clones, 80% to 95% of them seen once. This receptor was obtained from a woman aged 25 to 39 in good health. The rearrangement links TRBV27 to TRBJ2-7; D unclear. Material: blood. For the CDR3, the DNA is TGTGCCAGCAGTTTATCGGGTATCTCCTACGAGCAGTACTTC. Translated: CASSLSGISYEQYF.